These 8 T cell receptor beta chains were all obtained from the same sample, sequenced in a study of regulatory T cells in long-lasting Graves disease. Time point indicated: newly diagnosed GD, antithyroid drugs for less than 3 months. Extracted PBMC RNA gave rise to the TCR library. Relying on iRepertoire HTBI primers and Arm-PCR of CDR3 regions, the team built TCR beta libraries. TCRdb used MiXCR to reprocess the multiplex PCR reads, holding one entry per CDR3 protein. The sample includes 320,000 or so distinct CDR3 sequences, over 15% of them seen just once. Source: peripheral blood mononuclear cells (PBMCs), taken at new diagnosis, from a patient treated with antithyroid drugs. The receptors here all came from a female donor with Graves disease.

This clonotype has at least ten counts. The chain has TRBV6-1 and TRBJ2-2; D uncertain. The CDR3 loop spans 12 amino acids. The V and J ends lost 7 bases and 7 bases respectively, with 10 bases between them. Germline values: CDR1 MNHNS, CDR2 SASEGT. Here the CDR3 reads CASTFDLGELFF. The DNA for the CDR3 is TGTGCCAGCACCTTTGACCTCGGGGAGCTGTTTTTT.

This clonotype was observed at least ten times. This rearrangement joins TRBV12-3 or TRBV12-4 to TRBJ2-2; D ambiguous. Trimming took off 5 bases at V and 3 bases at J, with 13 bases between the two ends. The CDR3 is 15 amino acids. CDR3 coding DNA: TGTGCCAGCAGTCCACCCGGAAAATACACCGGGGAGCTGTTTTTT. Amino acids: CASSPPGKYTGELFF.

This clonotype turned up a few times. The chain couples TRBV11-3 to TRBJ2-5, with 7 nucleotides matching TRBD2. Per the germline V gene, CDR1 is SGHNT and CDR2 is YENEEA. V lost 0 bases and J lost 4; bases outside the gene matches: 2. The CDR3 totals 14 residues. CDR3 in amino acids: CASSLDSGGETQYF. The CDR3 nucleotides are TGTGCCAGCAGCTTAGATTCGGGAGGAGAGACCCAGTACTTC.

This clonotype was counted many times. J is TRBJ2-7 and V is TRBV11-3; D call uncertain. This CDR3 comprises 12 residues. The V and J ends lost 4 bases and 6 bases respectively, with 10 bases between them. Germline V gives CDR1 SGHNT, CDR2 YENEEA. CDR3 sequence reads: CASSSVEGEQYF. DNA for the CDR3: TGTGCCAGCAGCTCGGTGGAAGGCGAGCAGTACTTC.

In the case of this clonotype: This likely came from a read error, as a far larger clone is one base away. Given the absence of the conserved phenylalanine or tryptophan at the CDR3 end, a read error is likely. The chain has TRBV7-2 and TRBJ1-1, with TRBD1 identical over 9 bases. V gave up 6 bases and J gave up 3 bases; unmatched junction bases: 5. The germline V gene has CDR1 SGHTA and CDR2 FQGNSA. The CDR3 extends over 14 amino acids. The CDR3 loop reads CASRLGQGYTEAFL. DNA of the CDR3: TGTGCCAGCAGGCTCGGACAGGGGTACACTGAAGCTTTCCTT.

The V gene is TRBV6-5, the J gene TRBJ2-1, with 9 nucleotides matching TRBD1. CDR3 length: 14 residues. The V segment lost 4 bases and the J segment 8 bases; nucleotides outside the gene matches: 6. Germline V lookup: CDR1 MNHEY, CDR2 SVGAGI. The CDR3 bases are TGTGCCAGCAGTTTACAGGGGGCGTTGTATGAGCAGTTCTTC. Residues: CASSLQGALYEQFF.

In this sample, this clonotype turned up many times. The chain carries TRBV29-1 and TRBJ2-1; D perhaps matches TRBD1 (6 bases). Trimming pared 7 bases from V and 8 bases from J, leaving 15 bases between. CDR3 length: 12 residues. Germline loops: CDR1 SQVTM, CDR2 ANQGSEA. CDR3 amino acids: CSGVTRGYEQFF. The CDR3 nucleotides read TGCAGCGGTGTGACCAGGGGCTATGAGCAGTTCTTC.

This clonotype was seen a few times. The chain employs TRBV6-1 and TRBJ2-5; weak D call: TRBD2 (7 bases). V was clipped by 8 bases and J by 4 bases, with 17 bases between them. CDR1 and CDR2 from the germline V gene are MNHNS and SASEGT. CDR3 length: 14 residues. In DNA, the CDR3 is TGTGCCAGCCGCCTAGGGGGGGCCGGAGAGACCCAGTACTTC. It is translated as CASRLGGAGETQYF.